This TCR beta chain was recovered during a study of beta chain features in type 1 diabetes. Findings of the study overall: It was not settled here whether HLA type affects TCRB rearrangement.

The entirety of the isolated RNA underwent reverse transcription, so expressed TCRB transcripts were sequenced. Sequencing was performed with immunoSEQ multiplex PCR; in TCRdb, only in-frame clones are kept and a portion is missing. The repertoire holds just over 450,000 clones, with approximately 31% as singletons. This CDR3 is 12 amino acids long. V was shortened by 2 bases and J by 3 bases, with 4 bases between the two germline ends. Germline-derived CDR1 and CDR2 are SEHNR and FQNEAQ (reference sequence). Concerning this clone itself: The antigen remains undetermined.

The clonotype originates from a man in his late teens or twenties in good health. What was sequenced was naive CD4+ T cells from blood. V is TRBV7-9 and J is TRBJ1-2; D is uncertain. CDR3 amino acids: CASSLNYYGYTF. As DNA, the CDR3 is TGTGCCAGCAGCTTAAACTACTATGGCTACACCTTC.